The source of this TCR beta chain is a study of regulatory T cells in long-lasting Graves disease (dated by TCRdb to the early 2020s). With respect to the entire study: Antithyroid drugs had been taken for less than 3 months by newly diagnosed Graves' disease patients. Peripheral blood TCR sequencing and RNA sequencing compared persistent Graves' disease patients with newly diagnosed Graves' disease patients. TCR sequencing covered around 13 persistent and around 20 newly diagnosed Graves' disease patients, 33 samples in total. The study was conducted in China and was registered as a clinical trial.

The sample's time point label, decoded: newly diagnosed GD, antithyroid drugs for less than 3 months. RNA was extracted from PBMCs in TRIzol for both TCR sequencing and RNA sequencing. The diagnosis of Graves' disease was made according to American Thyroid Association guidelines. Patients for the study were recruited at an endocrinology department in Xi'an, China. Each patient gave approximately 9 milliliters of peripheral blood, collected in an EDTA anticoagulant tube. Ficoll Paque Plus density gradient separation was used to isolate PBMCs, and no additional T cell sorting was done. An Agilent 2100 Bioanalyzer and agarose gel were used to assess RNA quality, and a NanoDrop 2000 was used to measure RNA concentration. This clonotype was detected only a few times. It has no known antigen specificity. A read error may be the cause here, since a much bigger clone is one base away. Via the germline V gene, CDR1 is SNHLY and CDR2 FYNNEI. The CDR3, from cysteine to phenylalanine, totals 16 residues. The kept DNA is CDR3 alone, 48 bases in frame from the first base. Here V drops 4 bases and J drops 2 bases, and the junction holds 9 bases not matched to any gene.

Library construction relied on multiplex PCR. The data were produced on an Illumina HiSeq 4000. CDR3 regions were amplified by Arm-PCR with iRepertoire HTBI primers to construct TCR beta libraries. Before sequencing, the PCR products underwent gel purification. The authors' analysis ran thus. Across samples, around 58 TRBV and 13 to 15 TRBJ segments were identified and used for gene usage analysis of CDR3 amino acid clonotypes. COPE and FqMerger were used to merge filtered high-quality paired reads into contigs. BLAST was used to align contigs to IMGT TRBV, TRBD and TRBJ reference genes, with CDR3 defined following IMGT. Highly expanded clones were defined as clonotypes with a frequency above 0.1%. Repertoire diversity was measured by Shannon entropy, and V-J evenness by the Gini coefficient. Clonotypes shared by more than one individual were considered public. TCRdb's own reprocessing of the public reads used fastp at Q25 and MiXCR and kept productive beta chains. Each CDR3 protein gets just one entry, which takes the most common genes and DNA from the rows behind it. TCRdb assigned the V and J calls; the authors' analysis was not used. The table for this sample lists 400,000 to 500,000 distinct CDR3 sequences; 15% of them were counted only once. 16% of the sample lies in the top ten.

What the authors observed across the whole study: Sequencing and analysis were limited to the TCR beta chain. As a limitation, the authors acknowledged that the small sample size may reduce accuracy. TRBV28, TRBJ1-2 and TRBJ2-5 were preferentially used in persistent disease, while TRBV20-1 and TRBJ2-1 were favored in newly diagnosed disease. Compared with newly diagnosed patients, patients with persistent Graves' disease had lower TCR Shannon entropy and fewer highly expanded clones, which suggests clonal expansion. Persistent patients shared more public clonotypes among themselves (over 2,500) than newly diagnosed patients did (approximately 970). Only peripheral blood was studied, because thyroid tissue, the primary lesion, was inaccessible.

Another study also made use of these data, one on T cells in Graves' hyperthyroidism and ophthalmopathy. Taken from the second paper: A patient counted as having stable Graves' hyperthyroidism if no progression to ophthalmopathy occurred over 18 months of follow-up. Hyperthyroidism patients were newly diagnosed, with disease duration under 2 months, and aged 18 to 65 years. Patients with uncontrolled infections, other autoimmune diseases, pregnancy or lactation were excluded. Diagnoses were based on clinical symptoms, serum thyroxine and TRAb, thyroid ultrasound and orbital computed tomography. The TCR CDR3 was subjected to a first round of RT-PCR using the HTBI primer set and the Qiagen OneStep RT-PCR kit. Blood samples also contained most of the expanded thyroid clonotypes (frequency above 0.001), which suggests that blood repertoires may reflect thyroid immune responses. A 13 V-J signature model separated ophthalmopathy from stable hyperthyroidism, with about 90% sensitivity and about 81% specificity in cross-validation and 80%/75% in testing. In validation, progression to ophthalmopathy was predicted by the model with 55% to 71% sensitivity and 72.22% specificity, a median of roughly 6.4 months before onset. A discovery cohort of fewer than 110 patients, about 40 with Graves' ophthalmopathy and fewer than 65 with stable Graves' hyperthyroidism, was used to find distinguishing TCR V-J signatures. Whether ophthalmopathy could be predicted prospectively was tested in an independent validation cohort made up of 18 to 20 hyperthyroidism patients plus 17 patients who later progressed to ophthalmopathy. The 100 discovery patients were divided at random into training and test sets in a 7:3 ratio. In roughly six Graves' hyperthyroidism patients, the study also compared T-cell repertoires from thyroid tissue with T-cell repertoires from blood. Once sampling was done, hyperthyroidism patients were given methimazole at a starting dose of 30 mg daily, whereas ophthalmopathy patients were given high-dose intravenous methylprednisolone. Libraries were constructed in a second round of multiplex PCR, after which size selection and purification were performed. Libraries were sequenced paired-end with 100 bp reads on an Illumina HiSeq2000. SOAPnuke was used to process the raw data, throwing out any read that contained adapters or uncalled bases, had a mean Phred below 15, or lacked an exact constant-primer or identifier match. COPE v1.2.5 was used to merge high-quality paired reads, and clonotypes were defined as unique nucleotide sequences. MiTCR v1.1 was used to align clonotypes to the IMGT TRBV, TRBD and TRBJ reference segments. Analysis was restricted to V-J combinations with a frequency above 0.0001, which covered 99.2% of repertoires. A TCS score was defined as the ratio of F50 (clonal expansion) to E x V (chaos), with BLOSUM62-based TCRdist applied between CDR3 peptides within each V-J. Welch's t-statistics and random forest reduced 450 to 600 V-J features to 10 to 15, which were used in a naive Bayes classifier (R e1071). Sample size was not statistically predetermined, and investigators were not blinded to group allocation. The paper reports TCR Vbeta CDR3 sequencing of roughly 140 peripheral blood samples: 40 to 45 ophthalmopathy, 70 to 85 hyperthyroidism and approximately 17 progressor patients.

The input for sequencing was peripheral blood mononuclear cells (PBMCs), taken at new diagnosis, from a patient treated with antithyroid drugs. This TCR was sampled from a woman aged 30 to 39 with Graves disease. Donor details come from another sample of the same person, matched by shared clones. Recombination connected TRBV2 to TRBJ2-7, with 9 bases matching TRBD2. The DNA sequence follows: TGTGCCAGCAGTGTAGCTAGCGGGACTCCGACCTACGAGCAGTACTTC. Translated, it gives CASSVASGTPTYEQYF.